The 5 T cell receptor beta chains below were found in one sample sequenced in a study of regulatory T cells in long-lasting Graves disease. Time point described: newly diagnosed GD, antithyroid drugs for less than 3 months. PBMCs provided the RNA from which the TCR library was made. Both iRepertoire HTBI primers and Arm-PCR of CDR3 regions were used to build the TCR beta libraries. From the multiplex PCR reads, TCRdb called clonotypes with MiXCR, one entry per CDR3 protein. The table lists under 800,000 distinct CDR3 sequences, about 16% of them singletons. The sample was also linked to a second study, of T cells in Graves' hyperthyroidism and ophthalmopathy.

The material sequenced was peripheral blood mononuclear cells (PBMCs), taken at new diagnosis, from a patient treated with antithyroid drugs. The receptors were gathered from a woman in her thirties with Graves disease.

This chain joins TRBV20-1 and TRBJ1-3; weak D call: TRBD1 (5 bases). Germline V gene sequence: CDR1 DFQATT, CDR2 SNEGSKA (reference sequence). The CDR3 runs 13 residues. Deletions cut 8 bases from V and 3 bases from J, with 14 bases between. CDR3 sequence reads: CSTWRGDGNTIYF. The CDR3 DNA sequence: TGCAGTACATGGAGGGGCGATGGAAACACCATATATTTT.

The genes are TRBV2 and TRBJ2-7; tentative D call: TRBD2 (7 bases). CDR1 and CDR2 from the germline V gene are SNHLY and FYNNEI. V lost 3 bases and J 1 base, leaving 16 bases between the germline ends. This CDR3 is built from 16 residues. The DNA of the CDR3 is TGTGCCAGCAGTGATAAGGGGGGAGGGTCATCCTACGAGCAGTACTTC. Its translation: CASSDKGGGSSYEQYF.

The table lists this clonotype with a count of one. The chain employs TRBV9 and TRBJ2-7; 9 bases are shared with TRBD1. This CDR3 has 14 residues. Germline CDR1 SGDLS, CDR2 YYNGEE. J lost 5 bases, V lost 3 bases, and 6 bases had no gene match. As DNA, the CDR3 is TGTGCCAGCAGCGGGTACAGGGGGCTTAACGAGCAGTACTTC. Translation gives CASSGYRGLNEQYF. The variable domain in full, completed from reference TRBV9 and TRBJ2-7, reads DSGVTQTPKHLITATGQRVTLRCSPRSGDLSVYWYQQSLDQGLQFLIQYYNGEERAKGNILERFSAQQFPDLHSELNLSSLELGDSALYFCASSGYRGLNEQYFGPGTRLTVT.

A word on this clonotype: One end of the junction does not line up with germline, which may come from a read error. V usage is TRBV5-1 and J usage is TRBJ2-3; 16 nucleotides agree with TRBD2. This CDR3 has 17 amino acids. Germline values: CDR1 SGHRS, CDR2 YFSETQ. The CDR3 coding sequence is TGCGCCAGCAGCTCGGGACTAGCGGGAGGGCTGGCGGATACGCAGTGTTTT. It yields the protein CASSSGLAGGLADTQCF.

This clonotype was seen only a few times. This clone may be a read error of a much larger clone one base away. The genes are TRBV20-1 and TRBJ2-2; the D gene is possibly TRBD2 (5 bases). This CDR3 contains 12 residues. CDR1 is DFQATT, CDR2 SNEGSKA, per germline (reference sequence). CDR3 amino acids: CSASGMTGEPFF. CDR3 bases: TGCAGTGCTAGCGGAATGACCGGGGAGCCGTTTTTT.